One and the same sample provided the 15 T cell receptor beta chains below, sequenced in a study of blood T cell repertoires in COVID-19. The repertoire was sequenced with immunoSEQ multiplex PCR; TCRdb's copy has only in-frame clones and lacks some. The table shows 150,000 to 200,000 clones, with more than 75% occurring only once. What was sequenced was PBMCs or T cells enriched from blood (not recorded which). These TCRs come from a woman between 45 and 60 years old with acute COVID-19.

The rearrangement uses TRBV6-5 and TRBJ1-4; D is undetermined. V shed 4 bases and J shed 0 bases, with 12 bases lying between them. The CDR3 runs to 16 residues. Germline values: CDR1 MNHEY, CDR2 SVGAGI. The CDR3 is CASSSRHPSTNEKLFF. The CDR3 DNA reads TGTGCCAGCAGTTCCCGACACCCCTCAACTAATGAAAAACTGTTTTTT.

This chain's CDR3 is CASSLFGATSYEQYV. The CDR3 coding sequence is TGTGCCAGCAGCCTTTTTGGGGCAACATCCTACGAGCAGTACGTC. The chain has TRBV5-4 and TRBJ2-7, with D possibly matching TRBD1 (5 bases). CDR3 size: 15 residues. Germline V gene data show CDR1 as SGHNT and CDR2 as YYREEE (reference sequence). Trimming pared 4 bases from V and 1 base from J, leaving 15 bases between.

The chain uses TRBV28 and TRBJ1-5; TRBD1 is a possible D gene (5 bases). Germline assignment: CDR1 MDHEN and CDR2 SYDVKM. The V and J ends lost 11 bases and 4 bases respectively, with 21 bases between them. This CDR3 is 15 amino acids long. Here the CDR3 DNA reads TGTGCCTCACGCCCGGTCCCAGGGCAGAATCAGCCCCAGCATTTT. Protein sequence: CASRPVPGQNQPQHF.

This rearrangement joins TRBV18 to TRBJ2-1, with 10 bases aligning to TRBD2. Trimming took 1 base from V and 6 from J; bases not matched to a gene: 3. From germline, CDR1 is KGHSH and CDR2 LQKENI. This CDR3 is built from 15 residues. CDR3 sequence (DNA): TGTGCCAGCTCACCACTAGCGGGGGGCCTCAATGAGCAGTTCTTC. Its translation: CASSPLAGGLNEQFF.

This chain links TRBV6-4 with TRBJ1-6; 9 bases agree with TRBD1. V gave up 3 bases and J gave up 4 bases; unmatched junction bases: 4. CDR3 length: 16 amino acids. The V gene's germline CDR1 is MRHNA and CDR2 SNTAGT. The CDR3 region is CASSEGGQGYNSPLHF. CDR3 nucleotide sequence: TGTGCCAGCAGTGAAGGGGGACAGGGATATAATTCACCCCTCCACTTT.

The chain uses TRBV19 and TRBJ1-4; perhaps TRBD1 as D (6 bases). The CDR3 runs 14 residues. Germline CDR1 reads LNHDA; CDR2 reads SQIVND (reference sequence). Trimming removed 7 bases from V and 0 bases from J, with 9 bases in between. CDR3 sequence reads: CASTTGPTNEKLFF. Written as DNA, the CDR3 is TGTGCCAGTACCACAGGGCCAACTAATGAAAAACTGTTTTTT. The variable domain in full, completed from reference TRBV19 and TRBJ1-4, reads DGGITQSPKYLFRKEGQNVTLSCEQNLNHDAMYWYRQDPGQGLRLIYYSQIVNDFQKGDIAEGYSVSREKKESFPLTVTSAQKNPTAFYLCASTTGPTNEKLFFGSGTQLSVL.

This clone has a single count. This CDR3 is CASSLTPGTGRNTIYF. Written as DNA, the CDR3 is TGTGCCAGCAGCTTAACTCCTGGGACAGGGAGAAACACCATATATTTT. The chain recombines TRBV7-3 with TRBJ1-3, with TRBD1 matching 9 bases. Per germline, CDR1 SGHTA and CDR2 FQGTGA. The CDR3 runs to 16 residues. V shed 0 bases, J shed 5 bases, and the junction held 5 bases outside the gene matches.

J is TRBJ1-3 and V is TRBV6-5, with D possibly being TRBD1 (5 bases). Germline V lookup: CDR1 MNHEY, CDR2 SVGAGI. V shed 6 bases and J shed 0 bases, with 12 bases lying between them. This CDR3 region has 15 residues. CDR3 amino acids: CASRVLQDSGNTIYF. The CDR3 DNA reads as TGTGCCAGCAGGGTCCTACAGGACTCTGGAAACACCATATATTTT.

The table lists this clone with a few counts. The chain links TRBV27 to TRBJ2-1; 7 bases fit TRBD2. V shed 8 bases, J shed 7 bases, and the junction held 14 bases outside the gene matches. This CDR3 spans 15 amino acids. Germline lookup yields CDR1 MNHEY and CDR2 SMNVEV (reference sequence). The CDR3 nucleotides read TGTGCCAGCTCCGATGGGGGGGGTGTGAGGAATGAGCAGTTCTTC. This encodes CASSDGGGVRNEQFF.

The chain carries TRBV5-1 and TRBJ1-1, with a weak D call TRBD1 (5 bases). The germline gives CDR1 SGHRS, CDR2 YFSETQ. This CDR3 comprises 15 residues. V lost 0 bases and J 5 bases, leaving 14 bases between the germline ends. The CDR3 bases are TGCGCCAGCAGCTTGGCGACGGGGGGTTGGACTGAAGCTTTCTTT. Its translation is CASSLATGGWTEAFF.

CDR3: CSASKIAGNTEAFF. CDR3 DNA: TGCAGTGCCAGTAAGATCGCAGGGAATACTGAAGCTTTCTTT. This chain uses TRBV20-1 with TRBJ1-1; perhaps TRBD1 as D (5 bases). Trimming removed 6 bases at V and 5 bases at J, with 19 bases between. The CDR3 totals 14 residues. The V gene's germline CDR1 is DFQATT and CDR2 SNEGSKA (reference sequence).

The rearrangement joins TRBV28 to TRBJ1-5; D not resolved. Germline CDR1 MDHEN, CDR2 SYDVKM. Trimming cost V 4 bases and J 1 base, with 14 bases left between them. CDR3 size: 16 residues. The CDR3 loop reads CASSSVGSGSNQPQHF. In nucleotides, the CDR3 is TGTGCCAGCAGTTCCGTCGGATCGGGGAGCAATCAGCCCCAGCATTTT.

The chain has TRBV18 and TRBJ1-1, with D possibly matching TRBD1 (6 bases). In germline, CDR1 is KGHSH, CDR2 LQKENI. V lost 2 bases and J lost 0, with 7 bases in between. This CDR3 has 14 amino acids. CDR3 DNA: TGTGCCAGCTCACCAGACAGGATGAACACTGAAGCTTTCTTT. This encodes CASSPDRMNTEAFF. The variable domain in full, completed from reference TRBV18 and TRBJ1-1, reads NAGVMQNPRHLVRRRGQEARLRCSPMKGHSHVYWYRQLPEEGLKFMVYLQKENIIDESGMPKERFSAEFPKEGPSILRIQQVVRGDSAAYFCASSPDRMNTEAFFGQGTRLTVV.

The chain links TRBV28 to TRBJ1-1; maybe TRBD1 (5 bases). Trimming left V 4 bases short and J 0 bases short, with 6 bases between. Germline V CDR1 and CDR2: MDHEN, SYDVKM. This CDR3 is built from 13 residues. In nucleotides, the CDR3 is TGTGCCAGCAGTTGGGGCATGAACACTGAAGCTTTCTTT. Encoded protein: CASSWGMNTEAFF.

The chain recombines TRBV7-2 with TRBJ1-2; 9 bases line up with TRBD1. This CDR3 is built from 17 residues. With 6 bases clipped from V and 5 bases from J, the junction kept 16 bases outside the gene matches. Germline CDR1 and CDR2: SGHTA and FQGNSA. The CDR3 DNA reads as TGTGCCAGCAGTCATAGTAGGGGCCGGGACAGGGTTTATGGCTACACCTTC. This encodes CASSHSRGRDRVYGYTF.